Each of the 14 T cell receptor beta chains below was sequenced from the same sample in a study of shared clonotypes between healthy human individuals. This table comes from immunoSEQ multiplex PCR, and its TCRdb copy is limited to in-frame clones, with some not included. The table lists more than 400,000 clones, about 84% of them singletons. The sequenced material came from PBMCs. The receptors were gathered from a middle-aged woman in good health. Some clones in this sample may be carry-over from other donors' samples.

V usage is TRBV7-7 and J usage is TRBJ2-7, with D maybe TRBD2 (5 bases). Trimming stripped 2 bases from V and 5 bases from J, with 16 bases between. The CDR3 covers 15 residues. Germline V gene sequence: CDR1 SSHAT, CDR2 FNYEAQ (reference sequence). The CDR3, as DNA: TGTGCCAGCAGCTTAAATGCCGGGAAGGCGGACGAGCAGTACTTC. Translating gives CASSLNAGKADEQYF.

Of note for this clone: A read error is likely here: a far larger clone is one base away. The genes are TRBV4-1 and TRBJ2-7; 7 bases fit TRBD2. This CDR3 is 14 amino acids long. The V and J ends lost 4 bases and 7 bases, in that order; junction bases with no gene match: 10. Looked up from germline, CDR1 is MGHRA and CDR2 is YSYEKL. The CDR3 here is CASSPRVSGGEQYF. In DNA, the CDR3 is TGCGCCAGCAGCCCCCGGGTATCGGGAGGTGAGCAGTACTTC.

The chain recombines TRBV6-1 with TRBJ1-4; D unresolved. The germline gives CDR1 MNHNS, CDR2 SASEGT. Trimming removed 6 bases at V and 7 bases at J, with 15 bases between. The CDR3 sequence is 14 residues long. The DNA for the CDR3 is TGTGCCAGCAGCCCTATCGGGGATTTTGAAAAACTGTTTTTT. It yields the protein CASSPIGDFEKLFF.

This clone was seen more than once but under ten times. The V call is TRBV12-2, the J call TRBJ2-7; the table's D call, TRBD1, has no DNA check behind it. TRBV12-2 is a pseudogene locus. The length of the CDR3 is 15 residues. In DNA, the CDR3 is TGTGCAAGTCGCGCGACAGACCAAACCTCCTACGAGCAGTACTTC. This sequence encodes CASRATDQTSYEQYF.

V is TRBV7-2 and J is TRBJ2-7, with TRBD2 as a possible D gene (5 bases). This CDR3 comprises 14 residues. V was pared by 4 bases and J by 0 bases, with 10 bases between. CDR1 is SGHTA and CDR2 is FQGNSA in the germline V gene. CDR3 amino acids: CASSSGVGSYEQYF. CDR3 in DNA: TGTGCCAGCAGCTCCGGGGTGGGCTCCTACGAGCAGTACTTC.

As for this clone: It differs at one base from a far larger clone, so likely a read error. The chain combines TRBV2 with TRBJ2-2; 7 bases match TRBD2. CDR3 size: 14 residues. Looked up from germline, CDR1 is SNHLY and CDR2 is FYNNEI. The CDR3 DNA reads TGTGCCGGCAGCATTCTAGCGGCCACCGGGGAGCTGTTTTTT. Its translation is CAGSILAATGELFF.

The DNA of the CDR3 is TGCAGCGTAAAATCAGATACGCAGTATTTT. Protein sequence: CSVKSDTQYF. This chain uses TRBV29-1 with TRBJ2-3; no definite D call. This CDR3 is 10 amino acids long. With 6 bases removed from V and 4 bases from J, the gap between germline ends came to 5 bases. Germline values: CDR1 SQVTM, CDR2 ANQGSEA.

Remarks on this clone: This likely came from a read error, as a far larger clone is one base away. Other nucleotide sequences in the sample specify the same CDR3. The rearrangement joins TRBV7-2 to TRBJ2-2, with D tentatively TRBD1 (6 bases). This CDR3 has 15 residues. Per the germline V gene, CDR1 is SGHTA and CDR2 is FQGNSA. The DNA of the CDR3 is TGTGCCAGCAGCACCCAGGGGCCGAACACAGGGGAGCTGTTTTTT. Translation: CASSTQGPNTGELFF.

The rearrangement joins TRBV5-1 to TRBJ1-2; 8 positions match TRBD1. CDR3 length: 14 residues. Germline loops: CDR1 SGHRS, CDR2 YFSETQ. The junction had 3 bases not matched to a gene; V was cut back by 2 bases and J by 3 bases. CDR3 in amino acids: CASSLQGVDYGYTF. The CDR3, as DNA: TGCGCCAGCAGCTTACAGGGGGTCGACTATGGCTACACCTTC.

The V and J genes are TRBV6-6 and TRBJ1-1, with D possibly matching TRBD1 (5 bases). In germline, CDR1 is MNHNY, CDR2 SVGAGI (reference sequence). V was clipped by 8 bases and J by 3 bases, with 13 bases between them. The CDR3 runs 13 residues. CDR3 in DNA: TGTGCCAGCCGGTCCAGGGTTTACACTGAAGCTTTCTTT. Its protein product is CASRSRVYTEAFF.

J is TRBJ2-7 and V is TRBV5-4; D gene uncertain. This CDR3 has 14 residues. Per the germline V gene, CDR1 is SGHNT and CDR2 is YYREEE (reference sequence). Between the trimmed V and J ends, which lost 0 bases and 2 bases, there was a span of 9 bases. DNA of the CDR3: TGTGCCAGCAGCTTGGGGGTCGGACCCTACGAGCAGTACTTC. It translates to CASSLGVGPYEQYF.

CDR3 residues: CASSSGQQETQYF. CDR3 DNA: TGTGCCAGCAGCTCGGGACAGCAAGAGACCCAGTACTTC. This chain joins TRBV11-3 and TRBJ2-5; 7 nucleotides agree with TRBD1. CDR1 is SGHNT and CDR2 is YENEEA in the germline V gene. CDR3 size: 13 residues. V dropped 4 bases and J dropped 2; count of bases not matched to a gene: 1.

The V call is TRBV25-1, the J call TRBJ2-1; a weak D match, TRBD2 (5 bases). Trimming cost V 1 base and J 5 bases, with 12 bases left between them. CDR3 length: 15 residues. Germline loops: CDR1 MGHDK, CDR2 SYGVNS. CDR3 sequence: CASSESVGNHNEQFF. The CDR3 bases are TGTGCCAGCAGTGAATCCGTCGGGAACCACAATGAGCAGTTCTTC.

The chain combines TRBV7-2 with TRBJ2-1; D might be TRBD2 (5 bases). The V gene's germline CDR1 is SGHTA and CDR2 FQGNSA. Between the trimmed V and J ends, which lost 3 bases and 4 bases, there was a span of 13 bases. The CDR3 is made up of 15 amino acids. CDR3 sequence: CASSLSGRRYNEQFF. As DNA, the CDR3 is TGTGCCAGCAGCTTGAGCGGACGGAGGTACAATGAGCAGTTCTTC. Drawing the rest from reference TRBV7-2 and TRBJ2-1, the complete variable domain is GAGVSQSPSNKVTEKGKDVELRCDPISGHTALYWYRQSLGQGLEFLIYFQGNSAPDKSGLPSDRFSAERTGGSVSTLTIQRTQQEDSAVYLCASSLSGRRYNEQFFGPGTRLTVL.